The TCR beta chain under discussion was sequenced for a study of regulatory and conventional T cells in breast cancer (dated by TCRdb to about 2015). Relative to germline, V is missing 3 bases and J is missing 5 bases, with 11 bases of the junction outside any gene match. The CDR3 numbers 16 residues from cysteine through phenylalanine. The kept DNA is CDR3 alone, 48 bases in frame from the first base. Per the germline V gene, SGHTA is the CDR1 and FQGNSA is the CDR2. The receptor library was made with PCR. Sequenced using an Illumina MiSeq. TCRdb ran its own pipeline on the public reads, namely fastp trimming at Q25 and MiXCR clone calling, and kept in-frame beta chains. Entries that share a CDR3 protein sequence are merged under the most common genes and DNA. The table for this sample lists over a thousand distinct CDR3 sequences; 25% to 30% of them were counted only once. 20% to 25% of the sample is held by the ten biggest clonotypes.

This clonotype was found a few times. There is no known antigen for this receptor. No base quality information exists; no much larger clone differs at one position. This TCR was sampled from a female donor with breast cancer. Recombination joined TRBV7-2 with TRBJ2-5, and TRBD2 aligns with 8 junction nucleotides. Sequencing was done on a sample of conventional T cells from blood. For the CDR3, the sequence is CASSLSGGGYSETQYF. In nucleotide form, the sequence is TGTGCCAGCAGCTTGAGCGGGGGTGGTTATTCGGAGACCCAGTACTTC.